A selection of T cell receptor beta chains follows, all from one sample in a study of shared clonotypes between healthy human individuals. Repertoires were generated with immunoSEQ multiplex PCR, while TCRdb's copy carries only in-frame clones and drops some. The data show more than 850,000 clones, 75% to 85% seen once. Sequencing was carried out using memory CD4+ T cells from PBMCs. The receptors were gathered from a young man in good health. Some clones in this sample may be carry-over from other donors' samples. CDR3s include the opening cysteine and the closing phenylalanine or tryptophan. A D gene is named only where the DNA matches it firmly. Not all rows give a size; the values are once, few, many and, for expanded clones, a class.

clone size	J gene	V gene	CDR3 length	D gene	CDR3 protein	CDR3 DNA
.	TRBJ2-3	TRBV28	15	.	CARAVTGLPTDTQYF	TGTGCCAGGGCTGTTACGGGACTCCCGACAGATACGCAGTATTTT
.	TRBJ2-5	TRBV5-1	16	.	CASRWGGGPKGETQYF	TGCGCCAGCAGATGGGGGGGCGGCCCAAAGGGGGAGACCCAGTACTTC
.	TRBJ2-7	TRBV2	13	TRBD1	CASSAGTGREQYF	TGTGCCAGCAGCGCCGGGACAGGGCGCGAGCAGTACTTC
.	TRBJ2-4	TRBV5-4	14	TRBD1	CASSSGTAKNIQYF	TGTGCCAGCAGCTCCGGGACAGCAAAAAACATTCAGTACTTC
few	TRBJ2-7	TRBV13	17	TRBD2	CASSLGFLAGASYEQYF	TGTGCCAGCAGCTTAGGCTTCCTAGCGGGAGCTAGCTACGAGCAGTACTTC
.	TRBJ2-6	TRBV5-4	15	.	CASRTGGSGANVLTF	TGTGCCAGCAGGACAGGAGGCTCTGGGGCCAACGTCCTGACTTTC
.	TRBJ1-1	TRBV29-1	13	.	CSVEGRVYTEAFF	TGCAGCGTTGAGGGTCGAGTTTACACTGAAGCTTTCTTT
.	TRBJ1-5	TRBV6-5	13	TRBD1	CASSDAGGQPQHF	TGTGCCAGCAGTGACGCAGGGGGCCAGCCCCAGCATTTT
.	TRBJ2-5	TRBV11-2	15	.	CASSLEGRRGETQYF	TGTGCCAGCAGCTTAGAAGGCAGGCGGGGAGAGACCCAGTACTTC
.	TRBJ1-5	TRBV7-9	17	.	CASSLGPAGAFNQPQHF	TGTGCCAGCAGCTTAGGGCCGGCAGGGGCCTTCAATCAGCCCCAGCATTTT
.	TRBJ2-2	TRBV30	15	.	CAWRGFGSNTGELFF	TGTGCCTGGAGAGGATTTGGGTCGAACACCGGGGAGCTGTTTTTT
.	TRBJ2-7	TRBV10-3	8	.	CAINEQYF	TGTGCCATCAACGAGCAGTACTTC
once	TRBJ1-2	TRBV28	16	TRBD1	CASSILGTGYDYGYTF	TGTGCCAGCAGTATCCTCGGGACAGGCTACGACTATGGCTACACCTTC
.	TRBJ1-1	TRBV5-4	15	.	CASSVAGGLGTEAFF	TGTGCCAGCAGCGTGGCTGGGGGGCTGGGCACTGAAGCTTTCTTT
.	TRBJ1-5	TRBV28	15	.	CASSSGKAGNQPQHF	TGTGCCAGCAGTTCGGGGAAGGCTGGCAATCAGCCCCAGCATTTT
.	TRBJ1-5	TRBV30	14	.	CAWSPGQLNQPQHF	TGTGCCTGGAGCCCGGGGCAGCTTAATCAGCCCCAGCATTTT